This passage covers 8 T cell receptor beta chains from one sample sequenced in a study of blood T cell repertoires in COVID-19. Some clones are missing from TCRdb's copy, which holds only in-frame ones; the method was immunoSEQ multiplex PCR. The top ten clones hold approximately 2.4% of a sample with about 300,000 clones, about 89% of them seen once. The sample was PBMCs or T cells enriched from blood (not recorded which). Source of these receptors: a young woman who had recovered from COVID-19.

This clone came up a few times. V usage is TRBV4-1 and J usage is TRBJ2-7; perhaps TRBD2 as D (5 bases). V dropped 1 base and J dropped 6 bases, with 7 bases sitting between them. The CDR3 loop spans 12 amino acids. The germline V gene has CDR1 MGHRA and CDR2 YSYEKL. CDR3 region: CASSQGGAEQYF. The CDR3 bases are TGCGCCAGCAGCCAAGGGGGAGCCGAGCAGTACTTC.

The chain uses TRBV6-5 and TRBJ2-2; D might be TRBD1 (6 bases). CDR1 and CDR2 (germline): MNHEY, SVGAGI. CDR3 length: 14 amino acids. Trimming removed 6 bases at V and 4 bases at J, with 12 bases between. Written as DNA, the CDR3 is TGTGCCAGCAGCATGGACAGCTCCACCGGGGAGCTGTTTTTT. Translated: CASSMDSSTGELFF.

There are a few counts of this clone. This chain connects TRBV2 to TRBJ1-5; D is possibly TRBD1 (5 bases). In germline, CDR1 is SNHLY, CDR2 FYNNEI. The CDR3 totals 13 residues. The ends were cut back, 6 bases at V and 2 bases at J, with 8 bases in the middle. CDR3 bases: TGTGCCAGCAGAATACAGGGCAATCAGCCCCAGCATTTT. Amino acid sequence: CASRIQGNQPQHF.

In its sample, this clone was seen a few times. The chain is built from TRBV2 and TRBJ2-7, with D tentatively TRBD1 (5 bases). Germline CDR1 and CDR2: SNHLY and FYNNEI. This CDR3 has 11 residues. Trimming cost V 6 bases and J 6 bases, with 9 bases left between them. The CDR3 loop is CASRLGAEQYF. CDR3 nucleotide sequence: TGTGCCAGCAGGTTAGGGGCCGAGCAGTACTTC.

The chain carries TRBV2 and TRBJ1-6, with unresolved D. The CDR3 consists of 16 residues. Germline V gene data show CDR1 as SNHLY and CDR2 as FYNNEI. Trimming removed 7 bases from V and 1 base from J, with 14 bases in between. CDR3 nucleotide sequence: TGTGCCAGCAATTCAGGAGGAATATCCTATAATTCACCCCTCCACTTT. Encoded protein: CASNSGGISYNSPLHF.

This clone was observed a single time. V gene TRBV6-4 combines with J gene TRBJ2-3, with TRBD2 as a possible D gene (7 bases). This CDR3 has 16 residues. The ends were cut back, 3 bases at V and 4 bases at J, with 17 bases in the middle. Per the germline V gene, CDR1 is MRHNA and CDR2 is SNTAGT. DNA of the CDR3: TGTGCCAGCAGTGAGGACGGACCGGGGGGCGCAGATACGCAGTATTTT. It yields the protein CASSEDGPGGADTQYF.

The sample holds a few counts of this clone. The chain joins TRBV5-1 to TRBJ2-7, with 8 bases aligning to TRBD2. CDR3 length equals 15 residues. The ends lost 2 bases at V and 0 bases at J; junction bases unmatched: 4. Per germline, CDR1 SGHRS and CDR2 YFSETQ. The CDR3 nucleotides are TGCGCCAGCAGCTTCCTAGCGGGCCTCTCCTACGAGCAGTACTTC. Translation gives CASSFLAGLSYEQYF.

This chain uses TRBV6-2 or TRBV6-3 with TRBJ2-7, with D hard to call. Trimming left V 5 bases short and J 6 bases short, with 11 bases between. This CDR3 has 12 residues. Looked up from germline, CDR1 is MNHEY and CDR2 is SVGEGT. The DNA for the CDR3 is TGTGCCAGCAGTAGAGCTCTTTCCGAGCAGTACTTC. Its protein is CASSRALSEQYF.